Shown below are 17 T cell receptor beta chains from a single sample sequenced in a study of T cell repertoires in cytomegalovirus infection. MiXCR was run by TCRdb on the reads, yielding one entry per CDR3 protein. The top ten hold 2.8% of the sample, which has about 740,000 distinct CDR3 sequences, about 40% seen once. Sequenced input: PBMCs. Source of these receptors: a human donor in good health (CMV status not recorded). Some clones in this sample may be carry-over from other donors' samples.

This clonotype was counted ten times or more. The chain employs TRBV7-8 and TRBJ2-7, with D hard to call. Germline values: CDR1 SGHVS, CDR2 FQNEAQ. Trimming stripped 5 bases from V and 6 bases from J, with 8 bases between. This CDR3 is 11 amino acids long. The CDR3 reads CASSPHIEQYF. As DNA, the CDR3 is TGTGCCAGCAGCCCCCATATCGAGCAGTACTTC.

The CDR3 DNA reads as TGTGCCAGCAGCAGGGACAGGTACAATGAGCAGTTCTTC. It codes for CASSRDRYNEQFF. The chain joins TRBV5-3 to TRBJ2-1, with 8 bases identical to TRBD1. TRBV5-3 counts as an open reading frame of uncertain function. The CDR3 loop spans 13 amino acids. J lost 4 bases, V lost 8 bases, and 5 bases had no gene match.

CDR3 nucleotide sequence: TGTGCCAGCAGTTTCCTTTCCGGGACAGGGGGCGCCGAGCAGTACTTC. Translated, it gives CASSFLSGTGGAEQYF. The V gene is TRBV12-3 or TRBV12-4, the J gene TRBJ2-7, with 12 bases lining up with TRBD1. J was trimmed by 6 bases and V by 3 bases; bases with no gene match: 9. This CDR3 has 16 amino acids.

This clonotype was seen a few times. The rearrangement joins TRBV24-1 to TRBJ2-1, with 7 bases identical to TRBD2. Germline trimming cut 5 bases from V and 0 bases from J; bases unmatched to any gene: 12. This CDR3 is built from 18 residues. Per the germline V gene, CDR1 is KGHDR and CDR2 is SFDVKD. CDR3 in amino acids: CATSGFGGTTSSYNEQFF. CDR3 DNA: TGTGCCACCAGTGGGTTCGGGGGGACTACAAGCTCCTACAATGAGCAGTTCTTC.

The CDR3 bases are TGCAGCGTTCCACGGAACTCCTACAATGAGCAGTTCTTC. This gives the protein CSVPRNSYNEQFF. This chain joins TRBV29-1 and TRBJ2-1; D is uncertain. There are 13 residues in the CDR3. CDR1 SQVTM and CDR2 ANQGSEA come from the germline V gene. The V end was cut by 5 bases, the J end by 0 bases, with 8 bases between.

The chain combines TRBV27 with TRBJ2-3; 7 nucleotides agree with TRBD2. This CDR3 has 16 residues. Germline assignment: CDR1 MNHEY and CDR2 SMNVEV (reference sequence). The junction had 12 bases not matched to a gene; V was cut back by 5 bases and J by 4 bases. CDR3 coding DNA: TGTGCCAGCAGTCCCGACAAACTAGCGCCGCCAGATACGCAGTATTTT. The encoded protein is CASSPDKLAPPDTQYF.

V gene TRBV27 combines with J gene TRBJ1-5; the D gene is possibly TRBD1 (5 bases). Per germline, CDR1 MNHEY and CDR2 SMNVEV (reference sequence). The length of the CDR3 is 13 residues. Trimming took 3 bases from V and 9 from J, leaving 12 bases between them. Written as DNA, the CDR3 is TGTGCCAGCAGTTTTGGCCCGGGGCGGCCCCAGCATTTT. Translation: CASSFGPGRPQHF.

The V and J genes are TRBV12-3 or TRBV12-4 and TRBJ1-3; D not resolved. The CDR3 sequence is 13 residues long. V lost 9 bases and J lost 0, with 9 bases in between. The CDR3 is CASNRDSGNTIYF. In DNA, the CDR3 is TGTGCCAGTAACAGAGACTCTGGAAACACCATATATTTT.

The chain uses TRBV7-4 and TRBJ1-6; 7 positions agree with TRBD1. This CDR3 is built from 14 residues. Germline V lookup: CDR1 SGHVT, CDR2 SQSDAQ. V lost 1 base to trimming and J lost 11 bases; unmatched junction nucleotides: 5. The CDR3 protein is CASSLGDSRTPLHF. CDR3 DNA: TGTGCCAGCAGCTTAGGGGACAGCCGAACACCCCTCCACTTT.

This clonotype has a handful of counts. The chain uses TRBV6-1 and TRBJ1-1, with TRBD1 matching 8 bases. The V gene's germline CDR1 is MNHNS and CDR2 SASEGT. The CDR3 sequence is 14 residues long. After removal of 4 bases from V and 7 bases from J, the junction contained 8 bases not matched to a gene. CDR3 coding DNA: TGTGCCAGCAGTGTCGTACAGGGGGAAGGTGAAGCTTTCTTT. Translation gives CASSVVQGEGEAFF.

This clonotype was recorded many times. The rearrangement joins TRBV28 to TRBJ1-5; tentative D call: TRBD1 (5 bases). Germline V gives CDR1 MDHEN, CDR2 SYDVKM. The V end lost 6 bases, the J end lost 0 bases, and 18 bases lay between the germline ends. This CDR3 spans 17 amino acids. This chain's CDR3 is CASSFTDSTYSNQPQHF. The CDR3 nucleotides read TGTGCCAGCAGCTTCACCGACAGTACCTATAGCAATCAGCCCCAGCATTTT.

This clonotype has at least ten counts. For the CDR3, the DNA is TGTGCCAGCAGCTTATCTCTGGCCATGAACTACGAGCAGTACTTC. This codes for CASSLSLAMNYEQYF. This chain joins TRBV7-2 and TRBJ2-7; D is unresolved. Trimming pared 2 bases from V and 3 bases from J, leaving 14 bases between. CDR3 length: 15 amino acids. From germline, CDR1 is SGHTA and CDR2 FQGNSA.

This clonotype was seen more than once but under ten times. V and J are TRBV6-1 and TRBJ2-4, with D perhaps matching TRBD2 (6 bases). Trimming removed 3 bases at V and 3 bases at J, with 12 bases between. In germline, CDR1 is MNHNS, CDR2 SASEGT. CDR3 length: 15 residues. CDR3 sequence reads: CASSDPGLIKNIQYF. CDR3 nucleotides: TGTGCCAGCAGTGACCCGGGACTCATCAAAAACATTCAGTACTTC.

This clonotype has ten or more counts. The CDR3 bases are TGTGCCAGCAGCCAATCGCAGGGGGAAAGTCAAAACATTCAGTACTTC. The encoded protein is CASSQSQGESQNIQYF. V is TRBV12-3 or TRBV12-4 and J is TRBJ2-4; 7 bases align to TRBD1. The CDR3 has 16 amino acids. With V trimmed by 6 bases and J by 5 bases, 13 bases remained unmatched.

This chain links TRBV20-1 with TRBJ2-3; D is ambiguous. The CDR3 is made up of 12 amino acids. The V end lost 2 bases, the J end lost 6 bases, and 9 bases lay between the germline ends. CDR1 is DFQATT and CDR2 is SNEGSKA in the germline V gene (reference sequence). The CDR3 coding sequence is TGCAGTGCTAGATCAGTCTTGGATACGCAGTATTTT. Residues: CSARSVLDTQYF.

As concerns this clonotype: The conserved closing phenylalanine or tryptophan is absent in this CDR3, likely reflecting a read error. This sequence joins TRBV12-3 or TRBV12-4 and TRBJ1-1; no reliable D call. V was shortened by 0 bases and J by 10 bases, with 9 bases between the two germline ends. The CDR3 has 12 amino acids. CDR3 region: CASSLAYAAAFC. CDR3 coding DNA: TGTGCCAGCAGTTTAGCGTACGCTGCAGCTTTCTGT.

This clonotype came up a few times. The rearrangement uses TRBV6-6 and TRBJ2-7; weak D call: TRBD1 (7 bases). Trimming pared 6 bases from V and 2 bases from J, leaving 23 bases between. The CDR3 contains 17 residues. Germline loops: CDR1 MNHNY, CDR2 SVGAGI (reference sequence). CDR3 bases: TGTGCCAGCAGAGCACCCGGAGGAGGGCAGGGGGCCTACGAGCAGTACTTC. Residues: CASRAPGGGQGAYEQYF.